This T cell receptor beta chain is from a study of cytomegalovirus exposure and HLA in healthy donors (dated by TCRdb to 2016 to 2017). For context, the study as a whole: According to an earlier analysis of 587 of the donors, 150 million to 200 million T cells yielded roughly 100 million unique TCR beta sequences and approximately 300 Gb of sequence data. Approximately 330 gigabases of sequencing data and around 90 million unique TCR sequences made up an early release that covered over 550 HLA-typed donors. Of the approximately 400 genotyped donors, 75% to 85% were placed in the genetic ancestry cluster associated with self-reported Caucasian donors. The study aimed to test whether signatures of past pathogen exposure could be identified by cataloging public T cell receptors. The T cell repertoires of 550 to 850 subjects were profiled by immunosequencing and related to cytomegalovirus serostatus. In addition to the first cohort of about 650 subjects, a separate validation cohort of 100 to 150 different subjects was used. To predict cytomegalovirus infection status, the study brought together high-throughput TCR immunosequencing, statistical association of individual TCRs with disease status, and machine learning. A later analysis re-examined previously published TCR beta repertoires from hundreds of donors and added high-resolution HLA genotyping to investigate patterns of TCR occurrence. Rather than drawing on any new phenotypic data, the later analysis identified candidate immune exposures from TCR beta sequences and the way those sequences occurred across donors. In an earlier analysis of 500 to 650 of the donors, high-throughput TCR beta sequencing was used to judge whether each TCR beta V gene segment behaved as functional or pseudogenic. Donor age, sex, ethnicity and CMV serostatus were compiled alongside the repertoire data. Genome-wide SNP genotypes for about 60% of the roughly 700 donors were used in a later genetic analysis, which treated that subset as a discovery cohort. Every repertoire in the discovery cohort had been generated on one and the same sequencing platform. HLA typing included class I and class II loci at four-digit resolution. Typing coverage varied by locus: 629-630 donors for A, B, C, DRB1 and DQB1; roughly 560 for DQA1; 600 to 610 for DPA1; some 470 for DPB1. About 5 DR-DQ haplotypes were handled as single units for association and clustering, since linkage in the cohort was strong. Among roughly 400 genotyped donors of the cohort, an average of roughly 230,000 unique TCR beta nucleotide sequences was sequenced per donor, of which 15% to 20% were non-productive.

A remark on this clone: Its antigen specificity is not known. Base qualities are not provided; no much larger clone lies one nucleotide away.

The library was generated by the immunoSEQ multiplex PCR assay. The multiplex PCR relied on a mix of 60 forward primers for TCR Vbeta segments and 13 reverse primers for TCR Jbeta segments. A multiplex PCR assay on genomic DNA amplified the CDR3 region of rearranged TCR beta genes. The Illumina HiSeq System was used to sequence the amplified TCR beta libraries as 87-base-pair reads. In the paper's pipeline: A later analysis counted around 72 million unique TCR beta chains across the 550 to 800 repertoires, and 10 million to 12 million of these chains were shared by at least two donors. To remove PCR and sequencing errors, raw reads were error-corrected and collapsed into unique sequences using a nearest-neighbor algorithm that merged closely related sequences. Alignment of CDR3 sequences to IMGT reference sequences was used to assign V, D and J gene segments. For a sequence to be retained, a match of at least six nucleotides to both a V gene segment and a J gene segment was required. A rearrangement was called productive if the CDR3 had no stop codons and remained in frame with V and J, and every other rearrangement was called non-productive. CDR3 was defined by IMGT convention, running from the second conserved V-encoded cysteine to the conserved J-encoded phenylalanine. Sequences without an unambiguous match to a single V gene segment were excluded from the earlier analysis of about 630 of the donors. In an earlier analysis of a few hundred of the donors, a V segment was called functional when productive rearrangements were above 56.7%, and segregating when the standard deviation between donors exceeded 5%. A statistical classification framework was developed to diagnose cytomegalovirus status using the catalog of TCR beta chain sequences. A later analysis assigned V and J genes by comparing TCR nucleotide sequences with IMGT/GENE-DB human TR gene sequences. In a later analysis, CDR3 sequences and most-parsimonious VDJ recombination scenarios were assigned using the TCRdist pipeline. In a later analysis, every TCR beta chain was defined by the combination of its CDR3 amino acid sequence and its V-gene family, and reads without a unique V-gene family were dropped. As a way to deal with suspected cross-contamination and a sequencing artifact, a later analysis dropped hundreds of nucleotide sequences that were highly shared and had low generation probability. In a later analysis, a clonal expansion index was calculated for each public chain from normalized within-repertoire ranks of inferred template counts. Generation probabilities in a later analysis came from a VDJ recombination model fitted to out-of-frame rearrangements, and those results were checked against IGoR. Hypergeometric tests were used in a later analysis to score TCR-TCR, TCR-HLA and TCR-CMV co-occurrence, with a repertoire-size bias correction applied to the TCR pairs. In a later analysis, false discovery rates were estimated by permuting HLA or CMV assignments 20 times. In a later analysis, co-occurring TCRs were grouped using DBSCAN, and TCRdist sequence similarity was added for clustering within HLA-allele-positive subsets. For co-occurrence clustering, repertoires with fewer than 30,000 or more than 120,000 public chains were excluded, along with four to six repertoires with anomalous nucleotide sharing. What TCRdb holds here is the immuneACCESS table cut down to in-frame rearrangements. Part of the clones is not present; checked against another copy, under half of the missing clones reflect an unresolved V gene, and the others are unexplained. V, J and clone size are those of that table, while D and trimming were read from the DNA. The sample data list fewer than 250,000 clones, and 82% of these were observed just once. The ten most abundant clones make up roughly 6% of the sample.

The study at large found these results: Fewer than 20 rarely observed V segments, including chromosome 9 orphons, were excluded from the earlier analysis of approximately 600 of the donors because counts were too low. A further reported finding was that TCR beta sequences accurately predicted the HLA-A and HLA-B alleles for most subjects in the first cohort. In a later analysis, several top co-occurrence clusters were reported to appear linked to parvovirus B19, influenza, CMV and Epstein-Barr virus. In a later genetic analysis, a missense DCLRE1C variant was associated with V-gene and J-gene trimming of TCR beta chains, and the association was replicated in an independent cohort. Cytomegalovirus status was reported to be diagnosed by the classifier with high specificity and sensitivity in both the original and validation cohorts. Compared with equally common non-associated chains, HLA-associated TCR beta chains in a later analysis were more clonally expanded and had lower generation probabilities. When HLA alleles, especially DR and DQ, strongly co-occurred, TCR associations were difficult to assign to individual alleles. Because HLA typing was unavailable for some donors at each locus, only the typed subset was used in association tests. In a later analysis, the rate of TCR association differed among HLA loci, with DRB1 alleles having the most associated TCRs and HLA-C alleles having the fewest. For the cohort, immune exposure information was limited to CMV serostatus. Linkage disequilibrium might explain the correlated functional status among segregating V segments, but an unknown experimental factor could not be excluded. A later genetic analysis reported fewer N-insertions in productive TCRs among donors in an Asian-associated ancestry cluster than the roughly 620-donor mean. A later analysis found that most CMV-associated TCR beta chains appeared HLA-restricted, with HLA associations seemingly driven largely by CMV exposure. In an earlier analysis of roughly 560 of the donors, most TCR beta V segments were observed in productive rearrangements about 90% or about 30% of the time, broadly matching IMGT annotations. In this cohort, only TCR beta chains were sequenced, and detectable features were limited by the absence of alpha or paired-chain data. The authors suggested that the approach could potentially be extended to other disease states and immunological phenotypes. Most TCR sequences were observed very rarely across donors, whereas some public TCRs were present in many individuals. A later analysis associated 15,000 to 20,000 TCR beta sequences with specific HLA alleles at a false discovery rate of 0.05. Presence/absence analyses assumed roughly uniform sequencing depth across donors, an assumption that may not hold. A total of 164 TCR beta chains were listed by the study as associated with cytomegalovirus. Three of the identified cytomegalovirus-associated TCR beta chains were confirmed in vitro to be specific for cytomegalovirus antigens. A cluster of highly shared sequence variants was judged likely to be a technical artifact of the sequencing pipeline.

The cohort was made up of 500 to 800 healthy bone marrow donors. At the time of sampling, all cohort members were nominally healthy, though unrecorded immune exposures were likely present. The donor was CMV seropositive and belonged to the group of 250 to 300 seropositive cohort members. A peripheral blood sample was provided by each donor, and peripheral blood mononuclear cells were used for TCR beta sequencing. The Qiagen DNeasy Blood Extraction Kit was used to extract genomic DNA from the blood cell samples. Sequenced input: PBMCs. This TCR derives from a man aged 35 to 55 in good health and CMV-seropositive.

The DNA sequence is as follows: TGTGCCACCAGCAGAGATTATAGTTCCTCATTCTCTTCCCTGAACACTGAAGCTTTCTTT. This sequence encodes CATSRDYSSSFSSLNTEAFF. This receptor chain uses TRBV15 and TRBJ1-1, with the D gene call left open. From the germline V gene (reference sequence), CDR1 is LNHNV and CDR2 is YYDKDF. Its CDR3 holds 20 amino acids, cysteine through phenylalanine. Left in the record is the CDR3 DNA by itself, 60 bases read in frame from the first base. A distance of 23 bases separates the germline ends of V and J, which lose 0 bases and 0 bases respectively.